This T cell receptor beta chain derives from a study of CD8 T cells in Susac syndrome. V lost 6 bases and J 0 bases, leaving 15 bases between the germline ends. The CDR3 is 17 residues long. Per the germline V gene, CDR1 is MNHNS and CDR2 is SASEGT. An input of about 0.5 to 1 ug of RNA was subjected to reverse transcription using random hexamers. TCRdb re-derived calls from the immunoSEQ multiplex PCR reads in MiXCR, one entry per CDR3 protein. The sample comprises 160,000 or so distinct CDR3 sequences, approximately 93% of which are singletons, and about 0.086% rests with the top ten. This clonotype has only one observation.

This rearrangement joins TRBV6-1 to TRBJ2-6; the D gene is possibly TRBD2 (6 bases). The sequence was obtained from a human donor with multiple sclerosis. Source material: CD4+ T cells from PBMCs. The CDR3 DNA follows: TGTGCCAGCAGCGCCACCCTGGGACTCTCTGGGGCCAACGTCCTGACTTTC. Translated: CASSATLGLSGANVLTF.